The source of this T cell receptor beta chain is a study of regulatory T cells in long-lasting Graves disease. The time point is: newly diagnosed GD, antithyroid drugs for less than 3 months. Preparation of the TCR library used RNA extracted from PBMCs. This clonotype was seen a handful of times. To make TCR beta libraries, researchers used iRepertoire HTBI primers and Arm-PCR of CDR3 regions. Per the original methods: The study identified under 80 TRBV and some 15 TRBJ segments across samples. TCRdb itself ran the multiplex PCR reads through MiXCR, one entry per CDR3 protein. It is TCRdb's table, rather than the study itself, that gives the V and J calls and clone size. The table shows 200,000 to 250,000 distinct CDR3 sequences, with 15% to 20% occurring only once. The origin of this receptor is a female donor with Graves disease. The material sequenced was peripheral blood mononuclear cells (PBMCs), taken at new diagnosis, from a patient treated with antithyroid drugs.

The CDR3 is CASSVEGTSGVYEQYF. DNA of the CDR3: TGTGCCAGCAGCGTAGAGGGGACTAGCGGAGTTTACGAGCAGTACTTC. The chain joins TRBV9 to TRBJ2-7; the match to TRBD2 covers 11 bases. Germline values: CDR1 SGDLS, CDR2 YYNGEE. The junction had 6 bases not matched to a gene; V was cut back by 0 bases and J by 4 bases. The CDR3 covers 16 residues.